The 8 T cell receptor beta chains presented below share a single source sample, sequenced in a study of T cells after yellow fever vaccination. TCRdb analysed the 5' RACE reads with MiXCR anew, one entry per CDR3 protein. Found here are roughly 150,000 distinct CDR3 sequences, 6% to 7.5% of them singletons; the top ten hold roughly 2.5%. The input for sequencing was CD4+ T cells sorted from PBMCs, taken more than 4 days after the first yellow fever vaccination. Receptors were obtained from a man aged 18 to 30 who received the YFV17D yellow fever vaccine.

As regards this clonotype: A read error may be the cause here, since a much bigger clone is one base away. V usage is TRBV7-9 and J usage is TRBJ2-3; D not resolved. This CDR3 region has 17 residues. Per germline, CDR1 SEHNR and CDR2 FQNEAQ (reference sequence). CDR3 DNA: TGTGCCAGCATCTTAGCAGAGGCCGCCCACAGCCCAGATACGCAGTATTTT. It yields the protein CASILAEAAHSPDTQYF.

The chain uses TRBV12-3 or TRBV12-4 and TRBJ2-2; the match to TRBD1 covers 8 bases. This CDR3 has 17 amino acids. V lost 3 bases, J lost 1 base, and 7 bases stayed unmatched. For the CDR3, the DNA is TGTGCCAGCAGTTTTTTCTGGGACAGGAAGAACACCGGGGAGCTGTTTTTT. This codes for CASSFFWDRKNTGELFF.

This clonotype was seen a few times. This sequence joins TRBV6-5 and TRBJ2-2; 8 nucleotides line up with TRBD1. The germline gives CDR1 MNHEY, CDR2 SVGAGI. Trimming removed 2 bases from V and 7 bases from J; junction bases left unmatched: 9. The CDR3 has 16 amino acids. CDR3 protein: CASSYPQGAGLGELFF. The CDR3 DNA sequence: TGTGCCAGCAGTTACCCGCAGGGGGCAGGCCTCGGGGAGCTGTTTTTT.

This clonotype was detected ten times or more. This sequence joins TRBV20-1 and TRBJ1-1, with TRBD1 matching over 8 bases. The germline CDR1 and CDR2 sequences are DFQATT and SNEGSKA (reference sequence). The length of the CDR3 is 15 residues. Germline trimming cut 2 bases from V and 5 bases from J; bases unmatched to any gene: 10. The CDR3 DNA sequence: TGCAGTGCTAGACCCACCTACAGGGGGACGACTGAAGCTTTCTTT. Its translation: CSARPTYRGTTEAFF.

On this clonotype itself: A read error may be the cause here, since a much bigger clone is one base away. The CDR3 DNA reads as TGCTCCAGCAGCCAAGCCTTGGGGGCAGGGACCCAGTACTTC. It specifies CSSSQALGAGTQYF. The chain couples TRBV4-3 to TRBJ2-5; tentatively, D is TRBD1 (6 bases). CDR1 and CDR2 (germline): LGHNA, YSLEER. The CDR3 has 14 residues.

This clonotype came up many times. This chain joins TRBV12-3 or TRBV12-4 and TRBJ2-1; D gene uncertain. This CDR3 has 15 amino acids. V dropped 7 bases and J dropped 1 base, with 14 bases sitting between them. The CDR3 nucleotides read TGTGCCAGCAACCATAGGCGAGTATCCTACAATGAGCAGTTCTTC. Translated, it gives CASNHRRVSYNEQFF.

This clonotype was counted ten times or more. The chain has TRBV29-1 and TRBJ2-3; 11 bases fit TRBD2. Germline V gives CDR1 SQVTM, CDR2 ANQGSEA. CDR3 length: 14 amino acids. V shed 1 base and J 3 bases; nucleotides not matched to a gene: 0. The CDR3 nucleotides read TGCAGCGTTGAAGCTAGCGGGGGGACAGATACGCAGTATTTT. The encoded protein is CSVEASGGTDTQYF.

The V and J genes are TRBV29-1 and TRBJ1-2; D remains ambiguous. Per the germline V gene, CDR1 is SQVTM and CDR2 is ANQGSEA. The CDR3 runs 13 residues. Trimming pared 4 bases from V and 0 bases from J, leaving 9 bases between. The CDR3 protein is CSVAAESNYGYTF. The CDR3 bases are TGCAGCGTTGCTGCGGAGTCTAACTATGGCTACACCTTC.